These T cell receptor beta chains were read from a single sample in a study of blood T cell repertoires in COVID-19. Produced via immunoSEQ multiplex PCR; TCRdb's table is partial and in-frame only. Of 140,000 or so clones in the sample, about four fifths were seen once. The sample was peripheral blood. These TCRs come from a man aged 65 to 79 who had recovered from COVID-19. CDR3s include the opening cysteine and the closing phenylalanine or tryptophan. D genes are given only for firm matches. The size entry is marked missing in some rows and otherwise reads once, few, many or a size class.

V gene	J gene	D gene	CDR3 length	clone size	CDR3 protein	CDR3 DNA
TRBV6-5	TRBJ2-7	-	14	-	CASSYVRSRDEQYF	TGTGCCAGCAGTTACGTTAGATCCAGGGACGAGCAGTACTTC
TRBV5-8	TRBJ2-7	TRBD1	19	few	CASRFEGQISKLGGYEQYF	TGTGCCAGCCGGTTCGAGGGACAGATTAGTAAACTCGGTGGCTACGAGCAGTACTTC
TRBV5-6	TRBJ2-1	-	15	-	CASSLGEGLRNEQFF	TGTGCCAGCAGCTTAGGCGAGGGCCTTCGGAATGAGCAGTTCTTC
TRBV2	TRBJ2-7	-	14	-	CASTPTAGNYEQYF	TGTGCCAGCACCCCTACGGCAGGGAACTACGAGCAGTACTTC
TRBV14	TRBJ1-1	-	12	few	CASRTGNTEAFF	TGTGCCAGCAGGACAGGGAACACTGAAGCTTTCTTT
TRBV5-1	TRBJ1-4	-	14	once	CASSLEGSNEKLFF	TGCGCCAGCAGCTTGGAGGGGTCTAATGAAAAACTGTTTTTT
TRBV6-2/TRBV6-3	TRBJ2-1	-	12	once	CASSQGQNEQFF	TGTGCCAGCAGTCAGGGGCAAAATGAGCAGTTCTTC
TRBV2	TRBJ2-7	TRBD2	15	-	CASSTTSGSFYEQYF	TGTGCCAGCAGTACTACTAGCGGGAGCTTCTACGAGCAGTACTTC
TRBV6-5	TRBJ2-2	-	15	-	CASRLTWGAAGELFF	TGTGCCAGCAGATTAACGTGGGGCGCGGCCGGGGAGCTGTTTTTT
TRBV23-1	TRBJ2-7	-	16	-	CASRGDSEGASYEQYF	TGCGCCAGCCGCGGAGACAGCGAAGGGGCCTCCTACGAGCAGTACTTC
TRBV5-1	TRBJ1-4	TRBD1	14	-	CASSLDRGNEKLFF	TGCGCCAGCAGCCTGGACAGGGGAAATGAAAAACTGTTTTTT
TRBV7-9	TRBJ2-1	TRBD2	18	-	CASSPLGGSGSFRNEQFF	TGTGCCAGCAGCCCCCTGGGTGGTAGCGGGAGCTTTAGGAATGAGCAGTTCTTC
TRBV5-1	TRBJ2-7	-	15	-	CASSLESPGAYEQYF	TGCGCCAGCAGCTTGGAGTCCCCCGGGGCCTACGAGCAGTACTTC
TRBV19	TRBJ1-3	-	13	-	CASSTGPANTIYF	TGTGCCAGTTCTACAGGGCCTGCAAACACCATATATTTT
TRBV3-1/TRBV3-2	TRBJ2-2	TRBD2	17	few	CATRTGTSGRVTGELFF	TGTGCCACCCGGACCGGGACTAGCGGGAGGGTTACCGGGGAGCTGTTTTTT
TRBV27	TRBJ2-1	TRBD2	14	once	CASSAGAAYNEQFF	TGTGCCAGTTCAGCGGGAGCGGCCTACAATGAGCAGTTCTTC
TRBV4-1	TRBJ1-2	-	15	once	CASSQDSGVNYGYTF	TGCGCCAGCAGCCAAGATTCGGGGGTTAACTATGGCTACACCTTC
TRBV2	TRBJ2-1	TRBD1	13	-	CASSGTGGNEQFF	TGTGCCAGCTCCGGAACAGGGGGCAATGAGCAGTTCTTC
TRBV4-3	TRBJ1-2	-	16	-	CASSQEYRQANYGYTF	TGCGCCAGCAGCCAAGAGTACAGACAAGCTAACTATGGCTACACCTTC
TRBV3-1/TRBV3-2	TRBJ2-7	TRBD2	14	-	CASSQASGLYEQYF	TGTGCCAGCAGCCAAGCTAGCGGCCTCTACGAGCAGTACTTC
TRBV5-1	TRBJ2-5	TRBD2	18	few	CASSVSTSGRAKGETQYF	TGCGCCAGCAGCGTGTCGACTAGCGGGAGGGCCAAGGGGGAGACCCAGTACTTC
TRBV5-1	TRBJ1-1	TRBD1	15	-	CASSIGQGGDTEAFF	TGCGCCAGCAGCATAGGACAGGGAGGGGACACTGAAGCTTTCTTT
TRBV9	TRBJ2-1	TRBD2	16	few	CASSALKTSGSDEQFF	TGTGCCAGCAGCGCACTGAAGACTAGCGGGAGTGATGAGCAGTTCTTC
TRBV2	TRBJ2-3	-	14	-	CASSQGSFTDTQYF	TGTGCCAGCAGCCAGGGAAGTTTCACAGATACGCAGTATTTT
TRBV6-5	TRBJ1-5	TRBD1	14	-	CASRTGIGGQPQHF	TGTGCCAGCAGGACAGGGATTGGAGGTCAGCCCCAGCATTTT
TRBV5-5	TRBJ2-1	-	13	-	CASSFDGRYEQFF	TGTGCCAGCAGCTTCGATGGGAGGTATGAGCAGTTCTTC
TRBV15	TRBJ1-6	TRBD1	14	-	CATREDREASPLHF	TGTGCCACCAGGGAAGACAGGGAGGCTTCACCCCTCCACTTT
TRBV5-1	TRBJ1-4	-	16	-	CASSPPLGGAGEKLFF	TGCGCCAGCAGCCCCCCTTTGGGAGGGGCGGGGGAAAAACTGTTTTTT
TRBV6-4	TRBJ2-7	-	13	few	CASSEESGYEQYF	TGTGCCAGCAGTGAGGAGTCGGGGTACGAGCAGTACTTC
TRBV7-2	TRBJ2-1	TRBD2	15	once	CASSLDRASGVEQFF	TGTGCCAGCAGCTTAGACCGTGCTAGCGGGGTTGAGCAGTTCTTC
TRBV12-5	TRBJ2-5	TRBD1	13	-	CASGPGGAETQYF	TGTGCTAGTGGTCCAGGGGGTGCGGAGACCCAGTACTTC
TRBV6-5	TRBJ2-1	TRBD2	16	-	CASSYRRLAGSSEQFF	TGTGCCAGCAGTTATCGCCGACTAGCGGGATCGTCTGAGCAGTTCTTC
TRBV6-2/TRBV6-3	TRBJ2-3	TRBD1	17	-	CASSRGRQGGSTDTQYF	TGTGCCAGCAGTCGCGGCCGACAGGGGGGGAGCACAGATACGCAGTATTTT
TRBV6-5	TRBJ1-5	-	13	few	CASSPRMNQPQHF	TGTGCCAGTAGCCCACGGATGAACCAGCCCCAGCATTTT
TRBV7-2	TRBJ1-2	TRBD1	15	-	CASSSQGLGDYGYTF	TGTGCCAGCAGCTCACAGGGGCTCGGGGACTATGGCTACACCTTC
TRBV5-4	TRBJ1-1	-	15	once	CASSLGGGLNTEAFF	TGTGCCAGCAGCTTGGGGGGGGGACTAAACACTGAAGCTTTCTTT
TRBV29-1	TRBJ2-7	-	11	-	CSVEGTYEQYF	TGCAGCGTCGAGGGCACCTACGAGCAGTACTTC
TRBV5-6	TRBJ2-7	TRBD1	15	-	CASSLGSSDRVPRLF	TGTGCCAGCAGCTTGGGGTCGTCGGACAGGGTGCCAAGACTCTTC
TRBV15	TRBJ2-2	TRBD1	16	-	CATSSRTGSIVGELFF	TGTGCCACCAGCAGCAGGACAGGCAGCATTGTCGGGGAGCTGTTTTTT
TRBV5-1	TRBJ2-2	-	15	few	CASSLSGGLPGELFF	TGCGCCAGCAGCTTGTCCGGGGGACTTCCCGGGGAGCTGTTTTTT
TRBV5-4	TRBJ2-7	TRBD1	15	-	CASSLLAGGFDEQYF	TGTGCCAGCAGCTTGCTGGCAGGGGGTTTTGACGAGCAGTACTTC
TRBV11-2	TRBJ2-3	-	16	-	CASSADDRPATDTQYF	TGTGCCAGCAGCGCAGACGACAGGCCCGCCACAGATACGCAGTATTTT
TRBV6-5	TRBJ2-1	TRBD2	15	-	CASSSFLAGANEQFF	TGTGCCAGCAGTTCCTTCCTAGCGGGAGCCAATGAGCAGTTCTTC
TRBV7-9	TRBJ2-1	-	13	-	CASDWSSYNEQFF	TGTGCCAGCGACTGGAGCTCCTACAATGAGCAGTTCTTC
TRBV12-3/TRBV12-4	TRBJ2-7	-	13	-	CASSLVSSYEQYF	TGTGCCAGCAGTTTAGTCAGCTCCTACGAGCAGTACTTC
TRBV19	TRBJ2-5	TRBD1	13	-	CASSRQGPGTQYF	TGTGCCAGTAGTAGACAGGGGCCGGGGACCCAGTACTTC
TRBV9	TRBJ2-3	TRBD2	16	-	CASSSISGSGTDTQYF	TGTGCCAGCAGCTCCATTAGCGGGAGTGGCACAGATACGCAGTATTTT
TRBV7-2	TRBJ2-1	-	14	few	CASRGGPSFNEQFF	TGTGCCAGCAGGGGGGGACCTTCCTTCAACGAGCAGTTCTTC